This TCR beta chain was retrieved from a study of control samples from healthy donors and cancer patients. The method was immunoSEQ multiplex PCR; TCRdb's version includes in-frame clones alone and lacks a portion of them. The sample yields tens of thousands of clones, about 94% seen once. V shed 4 bases and J shed 8 bases, with 8 bases lying between them. The CDR3 consists of 11 residues. This TCR was recovered from a man aged 55 to 70 in good health. The sequencing sample was made of blood. The rearrangement uses TRBV12-3 or TRBV12-4 and TRBJ1-2, with D tentatively TRBD1 (6 bases). The chain's CDR3 is CASSSGDGYTF. In DNA, the CDR3 is TGTGCCAGCAGTTCAGGGGACGGCTACACCTTC.